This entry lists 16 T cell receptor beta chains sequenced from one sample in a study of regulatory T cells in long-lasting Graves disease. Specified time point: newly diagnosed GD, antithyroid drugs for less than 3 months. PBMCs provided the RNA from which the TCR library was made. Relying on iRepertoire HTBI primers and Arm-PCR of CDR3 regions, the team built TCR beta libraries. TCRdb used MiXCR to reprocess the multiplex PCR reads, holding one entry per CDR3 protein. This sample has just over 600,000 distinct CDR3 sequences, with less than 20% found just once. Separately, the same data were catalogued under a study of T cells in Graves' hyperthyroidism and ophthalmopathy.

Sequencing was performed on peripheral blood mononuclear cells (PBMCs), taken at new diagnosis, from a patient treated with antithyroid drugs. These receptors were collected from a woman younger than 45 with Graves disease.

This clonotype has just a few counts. CDR3 protein: CASSLGAQGAYEQYF. CDR3 nucleotide sequence: TGCGCCAGCAGCCTGGGGGCACAGGGGGCTTACGAGCAGTACTTC. The J gene is TRBJ2-7, the V gene TRBV4-1; 9 nucleotides match TRBD1. This CDR3 spans 15 amino acids. CDR1 is MGHRA and CDR2 is YSYEKL in the germline V gene. With V trimmed by 4 bases and J by 4 bases, 8 bases remained unmatched.

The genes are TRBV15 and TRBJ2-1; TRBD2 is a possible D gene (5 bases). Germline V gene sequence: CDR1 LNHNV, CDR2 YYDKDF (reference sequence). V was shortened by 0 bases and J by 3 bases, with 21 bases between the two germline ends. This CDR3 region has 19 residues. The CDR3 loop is CATSREGEGRPGFYNEQFF. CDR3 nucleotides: TGTGCCACCAGCAGAGAAGGAGAAGGACGCCCGGGGTTCTACAATGAGCAGTTCTTC.

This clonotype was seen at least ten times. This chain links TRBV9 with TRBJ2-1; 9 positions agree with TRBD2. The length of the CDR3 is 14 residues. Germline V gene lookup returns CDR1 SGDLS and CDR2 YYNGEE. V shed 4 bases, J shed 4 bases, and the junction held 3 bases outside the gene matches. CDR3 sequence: CASSPSGTYNEQFF. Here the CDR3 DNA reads TGTGCCAGCAGCCCTAGCGGGACTTACAATGAGCAGTTCTTC.

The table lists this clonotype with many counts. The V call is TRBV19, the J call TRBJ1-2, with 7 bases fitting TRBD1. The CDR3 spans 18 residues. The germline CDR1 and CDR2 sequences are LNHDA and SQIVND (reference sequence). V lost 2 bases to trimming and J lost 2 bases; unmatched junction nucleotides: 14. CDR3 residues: CASSIIRDSTRTNYGYTF. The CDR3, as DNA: TGTGCCAGTAGTATAATTCGGGACAGCACAAGAACCAACTATGGCTACACCTTC.

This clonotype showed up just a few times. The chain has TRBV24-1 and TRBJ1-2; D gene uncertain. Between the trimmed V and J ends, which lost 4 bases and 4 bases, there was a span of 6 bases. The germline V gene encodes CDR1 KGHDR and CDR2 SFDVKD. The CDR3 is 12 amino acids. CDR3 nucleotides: TGTGCCACCAGTGACCGAAGCTATGGCTACACCTTC. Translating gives CATSDRSYGYTF.

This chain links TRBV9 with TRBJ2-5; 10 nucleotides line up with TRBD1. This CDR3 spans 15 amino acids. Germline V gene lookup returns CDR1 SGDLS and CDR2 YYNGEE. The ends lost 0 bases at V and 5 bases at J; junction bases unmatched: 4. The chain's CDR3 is CASSVGTGGTETQYF. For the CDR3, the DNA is TGTGCCAGCAGCGTAGGGACAGGGGGAACGGAGACCCAGTACTTC.

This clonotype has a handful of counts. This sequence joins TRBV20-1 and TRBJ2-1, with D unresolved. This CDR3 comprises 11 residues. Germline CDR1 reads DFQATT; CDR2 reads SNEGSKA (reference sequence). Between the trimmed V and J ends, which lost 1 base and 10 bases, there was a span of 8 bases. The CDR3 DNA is TGCAGTGCTAGAGGTATCGGGGAGCAGTTCTTC. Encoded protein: CSARGIGEQFF.

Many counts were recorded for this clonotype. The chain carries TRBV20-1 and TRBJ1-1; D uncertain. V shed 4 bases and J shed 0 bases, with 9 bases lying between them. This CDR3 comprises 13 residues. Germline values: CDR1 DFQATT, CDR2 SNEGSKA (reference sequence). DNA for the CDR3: TGCAGTGCTAATAGGGATATGAACACTGAAGCTTTCTTT. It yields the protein CSANRDMNTEAFF.

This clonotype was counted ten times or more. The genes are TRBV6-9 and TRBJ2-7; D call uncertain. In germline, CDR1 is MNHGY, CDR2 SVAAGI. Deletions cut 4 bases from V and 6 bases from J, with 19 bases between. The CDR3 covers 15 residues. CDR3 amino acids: CASSWSTGSGGEQYF. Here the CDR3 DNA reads TGTGCCAGCAGTTGGTCGACGGGTTCCGGCGGCGAGCAGTACTTC.

As DNA, the CDR3 is TGCGCCAGCAGCCAAGGTGTCGGGACAGGGGGCCAGGAGCCCCAGCATTTT. This encodes CASSQGVGTGGQEPQHF. The V call is TRBV4-1, the J call TRBJ1-5, with 12 nucleotides matching TRBD1. The V gene's germline CDR1 is MGHRA and CDR2 YSYEKL. The CDR3 runs to 17 residues. Losses at the gene ends were 1 base for V and 8 bases for J; bases not matched to a gene: 9.

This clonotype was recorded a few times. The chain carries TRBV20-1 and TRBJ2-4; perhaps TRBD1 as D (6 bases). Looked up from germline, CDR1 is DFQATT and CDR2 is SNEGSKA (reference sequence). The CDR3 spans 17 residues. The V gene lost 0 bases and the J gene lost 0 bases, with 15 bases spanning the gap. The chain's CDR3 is CSARDRRTAIAKNIQYF. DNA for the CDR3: TGCAGTGCTAGAGATCGCCGGACAGCAATAGCCAAAAACATTCAGTACTTC.

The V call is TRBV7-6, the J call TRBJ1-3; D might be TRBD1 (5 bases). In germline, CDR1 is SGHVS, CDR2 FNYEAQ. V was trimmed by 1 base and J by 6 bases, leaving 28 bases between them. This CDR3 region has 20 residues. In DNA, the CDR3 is TGTGCCAGCAGCTTAGTGGGGGGGGGAGGGGTCAGCACCCTTCCAAACACCATATATTTT. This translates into CASSLVGGGGVSTLPNTIYF.

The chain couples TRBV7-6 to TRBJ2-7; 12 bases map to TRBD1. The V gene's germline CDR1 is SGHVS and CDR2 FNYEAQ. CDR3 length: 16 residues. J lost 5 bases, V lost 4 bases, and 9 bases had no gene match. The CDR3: CASSSTPGQGAHEQYF. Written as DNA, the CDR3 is TGTGCCAGCAGCTCAACGCCGGGACAGGGGGCCCACGAGCAGTACTTC.

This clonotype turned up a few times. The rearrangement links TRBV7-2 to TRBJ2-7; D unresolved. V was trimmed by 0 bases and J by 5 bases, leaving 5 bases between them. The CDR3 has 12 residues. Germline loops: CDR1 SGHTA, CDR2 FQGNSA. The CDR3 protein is CASSLAHNEQYF. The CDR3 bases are TGTGCCAGCAGCTTAGCACATAACGAGCAGTACTTC.

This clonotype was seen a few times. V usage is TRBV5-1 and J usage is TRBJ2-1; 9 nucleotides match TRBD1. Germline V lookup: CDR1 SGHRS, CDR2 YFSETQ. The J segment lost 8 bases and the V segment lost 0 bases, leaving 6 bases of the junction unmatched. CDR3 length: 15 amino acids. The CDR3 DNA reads TGCGCCAGCAGCTTGGCAGGGACAGGGTGGGATGAGCAGTTCTTC. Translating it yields CASSLAGTGWDEQFF.

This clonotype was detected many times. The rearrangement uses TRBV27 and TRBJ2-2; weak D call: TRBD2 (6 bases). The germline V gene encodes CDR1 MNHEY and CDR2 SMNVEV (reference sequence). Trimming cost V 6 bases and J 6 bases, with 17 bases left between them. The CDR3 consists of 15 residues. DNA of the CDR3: TGTGCCAGCAGCGCCCGACTAGTTTCCGCCGGGGAGCTGTTTTTT. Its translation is CASSARLVSAGELFF.